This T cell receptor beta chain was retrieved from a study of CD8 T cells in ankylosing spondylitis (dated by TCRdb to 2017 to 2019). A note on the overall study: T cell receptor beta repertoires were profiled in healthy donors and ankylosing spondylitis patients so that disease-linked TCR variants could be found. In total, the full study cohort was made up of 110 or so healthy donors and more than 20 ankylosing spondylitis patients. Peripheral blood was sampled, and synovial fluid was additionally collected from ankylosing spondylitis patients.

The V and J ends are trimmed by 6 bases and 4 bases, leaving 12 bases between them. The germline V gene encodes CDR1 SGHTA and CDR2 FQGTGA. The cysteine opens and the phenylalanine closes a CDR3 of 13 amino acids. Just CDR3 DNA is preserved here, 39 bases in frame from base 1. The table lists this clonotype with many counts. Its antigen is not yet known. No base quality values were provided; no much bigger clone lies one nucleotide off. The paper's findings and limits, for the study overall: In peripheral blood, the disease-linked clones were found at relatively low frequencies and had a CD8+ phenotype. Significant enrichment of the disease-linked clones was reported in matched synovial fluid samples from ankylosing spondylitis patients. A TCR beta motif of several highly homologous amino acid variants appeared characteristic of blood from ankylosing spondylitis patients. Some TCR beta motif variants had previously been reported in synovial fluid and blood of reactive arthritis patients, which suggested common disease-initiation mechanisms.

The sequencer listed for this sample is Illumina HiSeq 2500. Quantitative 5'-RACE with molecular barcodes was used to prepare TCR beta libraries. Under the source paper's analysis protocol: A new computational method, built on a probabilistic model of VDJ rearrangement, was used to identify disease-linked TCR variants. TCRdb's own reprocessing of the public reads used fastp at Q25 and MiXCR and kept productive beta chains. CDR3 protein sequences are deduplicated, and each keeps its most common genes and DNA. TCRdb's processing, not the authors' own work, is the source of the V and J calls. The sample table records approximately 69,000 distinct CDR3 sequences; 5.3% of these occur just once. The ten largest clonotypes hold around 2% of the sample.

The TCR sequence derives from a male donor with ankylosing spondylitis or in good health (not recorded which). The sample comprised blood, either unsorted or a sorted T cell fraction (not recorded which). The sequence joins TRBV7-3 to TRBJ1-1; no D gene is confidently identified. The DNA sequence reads TGTGCCAGCAGGGGTAAGGCCTCCACTGAAGCTTTCTTT. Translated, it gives CASRGKASTEAFF.